This T cell receptor beta chain was sequenced during a study of shared clonotypes between healthy human individuals. Regarding the study as a whole: In having few donors, the study represented limited genetic and exposure-history diversity.

This CDR3 contains 16 residues. Method: immunoSEQ multiplex PCR; TCRdb's copy keeps in-frame clones and lacks some. Altogether under 2,500,000 clones are present, 90% to 96% being singletons, with the ten largest covering roughly 0.13%. In regard to this clone: Its antigen remains unidentified.

This TCR derives from a man younger than 35 in good health. Input material: naive CD4+ T cells sorted from blood. Subset given: CD45RA+ positively selected. The chain has TRBV21-1 and TRBJ2-2; TRBD2 reflects the table's D call only, with no check against the DNA. TRBV21-1 is a known pseudogene. DNA for the CDR3: TGTGCCAGCACCATCAGGGAGGGACCGAACACCGGGGAGCTGTTTTTT. This gives the protein CASTIREGPNTGELFF.